The source of this T cell receptor (beta chain) is a study of blood T cell repertoires in COVID-19. Study context: Samples representing acute and convalescent COVID-19 were sourced from the United States, Italy and Spain. PBMCs, B-cell-depleted T cells, or T cells were the source of the cDNA or gDNA that made up the material.

Per the authors' pipeline: Estimated nucleated cell counts came from reference gene primer amplification. TCRdb keeps only in-frame clones here, not all; method: immunoSEQ multiplex PCR. The V and J calls and clone size are taken from that table; D and trimming were inferred from the DNA. The table records 90,000 to 150,000 clones, around 88% of them present only once. V gave up 3 bases and J gave up 8 bases, with 8 bases separating them. This CDR3 has 12 residues. From germline, CDR1 is DFQATT and CDR2 SNEGSKA (reference sequence). The chain couples TRBV20-1 to TRBJ1-6; D not certain. The source material was peripheral blood. The origin of this receptor is a human donor with acute or convalescent COVID-19. The donor label of this sample is uncertain. The CDR3 region is CSASFRDSPLHF. CDR3 sequence (DNA): TGCAGTGCTAGTTTCCGGGATTCACCCCTCCACTTT.